The sequence of this TCR beta chain was determined in a study of blood T cell repertoires in COVID-19. Study details: Samples representing acute and convalescent COVID-19 were sourced from the United States, Italy and Spain.

Using immunoSEQ multiplex PCR, the repertoire was profiled, and TCRdb retains in-frame clones only, with some absent. Among 210,000 or so clones listed, about 86% were seen once. The source material was PBMCs or T cells enriched from blood (not recorded which). The sequence was obtained from a woman aged 50 to 60 in a cohort exposed to, infected with or recovered from COVID-19 (not recorded which).

Here the CDR3 DNA reads TGTGCCAGCAGGGGACTAGCGGGCGGCGAGCAGTACTTC. Translation gives CASRGLAGGEQYF. This chain joins TRBV3-1 (or the pseudogene TRBV3-2) and TRBJ2-7, with 12 bases fitting TRBD2. The CDR3 extends over 13 amino acids. V lost 6 bases to trimming and J lost 6 bases; unmatched junction nucleotides: 3. From germline, CDR1 is LGHDT and CDR2 YNNKEL (reference sequence).